The source of this TCR beta chain is a study of blood T cells in healthy people across ages (dated by TCRdb to the mid-2010s). Background on the whole study: In model experiments, roughly one uniquely barcoded TCR beta cDNA molecule per two T cells was captured by template switching. The study measured age-related changes in TCR beta repertoire diversity using deep sequencing normalized with unique cDNA molecular identifiers. The donors were divided into four age groups: young (average around 17 years), middle-aged (over 35), aged (approximately 62) and long-lived (roughly 86). Two additional independent replicas of 1 million unique cDNA reads from the same blood draw were analyzed for two donors (one aged 18 to 30 and one aged 80 or older). What the research found in general, with its limitations: Compared with the aged group, the long-lived group had more naive CD4+ T cells, fewer expanded clones and increased TCR diversity, suggesting age selection. Observed TCR beta diversity per million T cells fell roughly linearly with age, and a significant reduction was already apparent by age about 36. Observed TCR beta diversity correlated strongly with the percentage of naive T cells measured by flow cytometry. Because donor CMV infection status was unknown, age-related changes in expanded clonotypes were potentially confounded. Bulk unsorted PBMC profiling prevented conclusive comparison of naive and antigen-experienced compartments. Estimates of total diversity based on one million sequenced T cells were regarded as lower bounds and as underestimates.

About this clonotype itself: Its recognized antigen is unknown. Base-call qualities are not available, and no considerably larger clone is one nucleotide away.

The donors were under 40 Caucasian individuals from Russia, aged roughly 6 to 100 years, who were systemically healthy. Each donor gave around 9.9 milliliters of peripheral blood, collected into EDTA-treated Vacutainer tubes. Ficoll-Paque density-gradient centrifugation was used to isolate PBMCs, with at least 7 million obtained per sample. Trizol reagent was used to extract total RNA from the PBMCs, yielding at least 5 micrograms per sample. The percentages of naive CD45RAhigh/CD27high T cells were determined by flow cytometry on a PBMC aliquot from every donor. Libraries came from 5' RACE. These reads were obtained on an Illumina HiSeq 2500. A second PCR of roughly 6 to 11 cycles was run with a J-beta primer mix and a sample-barcoded 5' primer. Each TCR beta cDNA molecule received a unique molecular identifier from a template-switch 5' adaptor carrying 12 random nucleotides. Each sample yielded at least 3 million CDR3-containing paired-end reads. First-strand cDNA synthesis was performed from all RNA using the Mint cDNA synthesis kit, with priming by a TRBC-specific oligonucleotide. After uracil-DNA glycosylase treatment, a first 18-cycle PCR used universal primers M1SS and BC2_uni_R on all cDNA. From the authors' description of their analysis: For normalization, 1 million high-quality reads, each with a distinct molecular identifier, were randomly selected from each sample. Reads sharing molecular identifiers were discarded rather than binned into consensus sequences. MiTCR, run with a Q25 quality threshold and the strictest error-elimination algorithm, handled CDR3 identification, clonotype clustering and error correction. A nonparametric unseen species model using Euler transformation provided a lower-bound estimate of total TCR beta diversity. TCRdb cleaned the public reads at Q25 with fastp, built clones with MiXCR and kept in-frame beta chains. When rows share a CDR3 protein, they turn into one entry using the most common DNA and genes. In this record, the V and J calls reflect TCRdb's handling and not the investigators' own analysis. This sample comprises 780,000 or so distinct CDR3 sequences, around a quarter of them detected only once. The biggest ten clones account for roughly 3.5% of the sample.

V trim: 7 bases; J trim: 4 bases; unmatched bases: 9. Per the germline V gene, SGHTS is the CDR1 and YDEGEE is the CDR2. Its CDR3 holds 15 amino acids, cysteine through phenylalanine. Of the read, only the CDR3 DNA is kept; its 45 bases are in frame from base 1. These same data were also listed under a study on T cells of mothers and their children. As the second study states: Nine systemically healthy Caucasian individuals served as donors, namely three mothers together with their six children. cDNA synthesis used all of the extracted RNA, with 1.5 ug of RNA in each 15 ul reaction. In the second PCR, the M1S primer introduced both the sample barcodes and 2-4 random nucleotides. Each mother yielded over 9 million TCR beta CDR3 reads and each child 3 million to 3.5 million reads. Thymic selection shapes the output of TCR recombination in a similar way in related and unrelated pairs, and inherited differences have a minor effect. Normalized repertoire overlap was always slightly but never significantly higher in related than unrelated mother-child pairs. No persistent microchimeric T cell clones were found, with a detection sensitivity of roughly 99 clones per million clonotypes. Deep NGS was used in the study to compare the TCR beta repertoires of mothers and children and to look for features that separate related mother-child pairs from unrelated individuals. Mothers averaged about 40 +/- 4 years of age and children averaged around 10 +/- 4 years. After adapters were ligated using NEBNext reagents, the libraries underwent 100+100 nt paired-end sequencing on an Illumina HiSeq 2000. To prevent cross-contamination, the mother and child libraries were prepared a month apart and were sequenced in separate runs. Between about 500,000 and 2,100,000 distinct TCR beta clonotypes were identified per donor. Naive TCR beta clonotypes were estimated from low-frequency clonotypes matched to each donor's FACS-determined naive share, without sorting.

The rearrangement combines TRBV5-8 with TRBJ1-4, and TRBD1 aligns with 8 junction nucleotides. The source is a boy aged 5 to 17 in good health. The sample was blood. The CDR3 sequence is CASSTGQGYNEKLFF. At the DNA level, the sequence is TGTGCCAGCTCCACTGGACAGGGTTATAATGAAAAACTGTTTTTT. When the CDR3 is completed using the reference TRBV5-8 and TRBJ1-4 genes on either side, the full variable domain is EAGVTQSPTHLIKTRGQQATLRCSPISGHTSVYWYQQALGLGLQFLLWYDEGEERNRGNFPPRFSGRQFPNYSSELNVNALELEDSALYLCASSTGQGYNEKLFFGSGTQLSVL.